The clone carrying this TCR beta chain was seen a handful of times. V dropped 5 bases and J dropped 3; count of bases not matched to a gene: 5. Per germline, CDR1 SGHAT and CDR2 FQNNGV. The CDR3 length is 14 residues. TCRdb used MiXCR to reprocess the 5' RACE reads, holding one entry per CDR3 protein. The sample records about 67,000 distinct CDR3 sequences, more than 9% being singletons. The data are from a study of early T cells in non-severe SARS-CoV-2 infection. Study details: The sequenced material was bulk RNA from unsorted whole blood, and its chains were unpaired.

The sequenced material came from whole blood. This TCR was recovered from an adult who was a healthcare worker with PCR-confirmed SARS-CoV-2 infection or an uninfected control (not recorded which). The V and J genes are TRBV11-2 and TRBJ2-7; 9 bases fit TRBD1. This CDR3 reads CASSTNRGLYEQYF. In nucleotides, the CDR3 is TGTGCCAGCAGCACTAACAGGGGGCTCTACGAGCAGTACTTC.